The 3 T cell receptor beta chains below all came from one sample that was sequenced in a study of response to subunit inactivated influenza vaccine. Each CDR3 protein is one row after TCRdb ran MiXCR on the RT-PCR reads. This table has around 180,000 distinct CDR3 sequences, around 9.2% appearing once. The sample in question was non-naive T cells sorted from PBMCs, obtained on the day of vaccination. All receptors derive from a man aged 45-65 years who received an inactivated influenza vaccine.

This clonotype has at least ten counts. CDR3 protein: CASHPQAGASGSYEQYF. As DNA, the CDR3 is TGTGCCAGCCACCCCCAAGCGGGAGCGAGTGGCTCCTACGAGCAGTACTTC. V is TRBV27 and J is TRBJ2-7, with TRBD2 identical over 8 bases. Germline CDR1 reads MNHEY; CDR2 reads SMNVEV (reference sequence). The CDR3 loop spans 17 amino acids. Trimming cost V 8 bases and J 0 bases; bases outside gene matches: 15.

The chain links TRBV5-1 to TRBJ2-5; 9 nucleotides align to TRBD1. The CDR3 is 14 residues long. Germline V gene sequence: CDR1 SGHRS, CDR2 YFSETQ. V trimming: 0 bases; J trimming: 7 bases; junction bases outside the gene matches: 4. The CDR3 spells CASSLDRGRGTQYF. In DNA form, the CDR3 reads TGCGCCAGCAGCTTGGACAGGGGGCGAGGGACCCAGTACTTC.

This clonotype was seen a handful of times. The chain recombines TRBV7-9 with TRBJ2-5; 8 bases are a match to TRBD2. CDR3 length: 15 residues. The germline gives CDR1 SEHNR, CDR2 FQNEAQ (reference sequence). Trimming cost V 5 bases and J 5 bases; bases outside gene matches: 10. The CDR3 protein is CASSLIAGSEETQYF. CDR3 nucleotides: TGTGCCAGCAGCCTTATAGCGGGAAGTGAGGAGACCCAGTACTTC. Supplemented by reference TRBV7-9 and TRBJ2-5, the full variable domain reads DTGVSQNPRHKITKRGQNVTFRCDPISEHNRLYWYRQTLGQGPEFLTYFQNEAQLEKSRLLSDRFSAERPKGSFSTLEIQRTEQGDSAMYLCASSLIAGSEETQYFGPGTRLLVL.